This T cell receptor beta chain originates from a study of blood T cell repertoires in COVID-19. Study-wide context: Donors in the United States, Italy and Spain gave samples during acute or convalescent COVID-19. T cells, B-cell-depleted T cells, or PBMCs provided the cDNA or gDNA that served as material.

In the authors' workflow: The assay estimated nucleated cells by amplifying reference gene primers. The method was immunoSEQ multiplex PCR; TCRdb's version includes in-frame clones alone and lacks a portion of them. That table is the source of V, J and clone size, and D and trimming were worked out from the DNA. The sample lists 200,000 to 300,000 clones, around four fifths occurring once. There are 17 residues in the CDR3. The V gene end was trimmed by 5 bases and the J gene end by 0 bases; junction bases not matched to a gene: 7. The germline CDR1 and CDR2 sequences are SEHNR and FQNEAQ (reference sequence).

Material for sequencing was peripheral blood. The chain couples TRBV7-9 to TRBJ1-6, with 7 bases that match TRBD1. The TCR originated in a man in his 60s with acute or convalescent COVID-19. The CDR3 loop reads CASSTRGQSSYNSPLHF. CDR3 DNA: TGTGCCAGCAGCACGCGGGGACAGAGCTCCTATAATTCACCCCTCCACTTT.